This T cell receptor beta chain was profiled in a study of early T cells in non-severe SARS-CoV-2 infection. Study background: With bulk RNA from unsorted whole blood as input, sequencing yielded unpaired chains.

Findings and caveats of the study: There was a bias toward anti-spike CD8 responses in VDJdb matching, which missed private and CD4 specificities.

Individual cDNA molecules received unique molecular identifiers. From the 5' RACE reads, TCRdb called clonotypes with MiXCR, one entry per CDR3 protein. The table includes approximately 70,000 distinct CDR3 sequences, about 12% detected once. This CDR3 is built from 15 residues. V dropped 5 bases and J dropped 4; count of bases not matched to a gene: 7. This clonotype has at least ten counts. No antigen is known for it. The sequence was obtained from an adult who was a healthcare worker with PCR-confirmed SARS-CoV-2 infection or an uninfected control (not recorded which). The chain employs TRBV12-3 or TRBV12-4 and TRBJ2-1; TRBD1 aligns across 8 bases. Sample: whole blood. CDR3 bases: TGTGCCAGCAGTCGACAGGGGCCGTTTTACAATGAGCAGTTCTTC. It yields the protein CASSRQGPFYNEQFF.